What follows are 30 T cell receptor beta chains derived from one specimen sequenced in a study of blood T cell repertoires in COVID-19. Libraries were prepared by immunoSEQ multiplex PCR; TCRdb keeps only in-frame clonotypes and omits some of them. The sample has under 300,000 clones, about 90% seen once; the top ten hold 6% to 9%. The sequenced sample was peripheral blood. These TCRs come from a man aged 55 to 70 who had recovered from COVID-19.

The chain couples TRBV19 to TRBJ1-2, with a possible D match to TRBD1 (5 bases). Trimming pared 5 bases from V and 8 bases from J, leaving 15 bases between. CDR3 size: 13 residues. Germline lookup yields CDR1 LNHDA and CDR2 SQIVND (reference sequence). CDR3 amino acids: CASSPDGTKGYTF. The CDR3 DNA reads as TGTGCCAGTAGTCCGGACGGGACTAAGGGCTACACCTTC. Filled out from reference TRBV19 and TRBJ1-2, the complete variable domain reads DGGITQSPKYLFRKEGQNVTLSCEQNLNHDAMYWYRQDPGQGLRLIYYSQIVNDFQKGDIAEGYSVSREKKESFPLTVTSAQKNPTAFYLCASSPDGTKGYTFGSGTRLTVV.

This chain uses TRBV7-2 with TRBJ2-7, with D perhaps matching TRBD2 (5 bases). The germline V gene encodes CDR1 SGHTA and CDR2 FQGNSA. The CDR3 consists of 14 residues. Trimming cost V 6 bases and J 4 bases, with 16 bases left between them. The CDR3 bases are TGTGCCAGCAGTTCGGACTTTGGGCCATACGAGCAGTACTTC. Encoded protein: CASSSDFGPYEQYF.

This clone occurred once. The rearrangement joins TRBV5-1 to TRBJ1-1; D is possibly TRBD1 (5 bases). The germline V gene has CDR1 SGHRS and CDR2 YFSETQ. V was clipped by 5 bases and J by 0 bases, with 8 bases between them. The CDR3 runs 13 residues. CDR3 in DNA: TGCGCCAGCAGACAGGACATGAACACTGAAGCTTTCTTT. Translated: CASRQDMNTEAFF.

V gene TRBV25-1 combines with J gene TRBJ1-1, with 7 bases aligning to TRBD1. With V trimmed by 4 bases and J by 9 bases, 2 bases remained unmatched. This CDR3 has 11 amino acids. CDR1 and CDR2 from the germline V gene are MGHDK and SYGVNS. CDR3: CASSVQGKAFF. DNA of the CDR3: TGTGCCAGCAGTGTACAGGGGAAAGCTTTCTTT.

The chain joins TRBV10-1 to TRBJ2-2; no clear D. The ends were cut back, 1 base at V and 1 base at J, with 10 bases in the middle. CDR3 length equals 16 residues. Germline assignment: CDR1 WNHNN and CDR2 SYGVQD (reference sequence). The CDR3 bases are TGCGCCAGCAGTGAGTTTGGCTCCCGGAACACCGGGGAGCTGTTTTTT. It translates to CASSEFGSRNTGELFF.

The CDR3 DNA reads TGTGCCAGTAGTATAGTGGCGGGACAGGGCCTCAATCAGCCCCAGCATTTT. This gives the protein CASSIVAGQGLNQPQHF. The chain links TRBV19 to TRBJ1-5, with 9 bases identical to TRBD1. V gave up 1 base and J gave up 3 bases; unmatched junction bases: 7. The CDR3 has 17 amino acids. Germline values: CDR1 LNHDA, CDR2 SQIVND (reference sequence).

The chain couples TRBV6-5 to TRBJ2-7; 9 positions match TRBD2. J was trimmed by 2 bases and V by 2 bases; bases with no gene match: 4. Germline V gene lookup returns CDR1 MNHEY and CDR2 SVGAGI. CDR3 length: 15 residues. CDR3 sequence: CASSYIAGGAYEQYF. The CDR3 DNA sequence: TGTGCCAGCAGTTACATTGCGGGGGGGGCCTACGAGCAGTACTTC.

This chain links TRBV6-5 with TRBJ1-1; maybe TRBD1 (5 bases). Germline CDR1 reads MNHEY; CDR2 reads SVGAGI. The CDR3 extends over 13 amino acids. Between the trimmed V and J ends, which lost 10 bases and 4 bases, there was a span of 16 bases. This chain's CDR3 is CANRLAPGTEAFF. For the CDR3, the DNA is TGTGCCAACAGGTTAGCCCCTGGCACTGAAGCTTTCTTT.

The chain links TRBV5-1 to TRBJ1-6, with unresolved D. Trimming pared 5 bases from V and 9 bases from J, leaving 15 bases between. The CDR3 totals 14 residues. Germline V gene lookup returns CDR1 SGHRS and CDR2 YFSETQ. The chain's CDR3 is CASSTGNPTSPLHF. For the CDR3, the DNA is TGCGCCAGCAGTACCGGGAACCCTACTTCACCCCTCCACTTT.

V usage is TRBV27 and J usage is TRBJ2-3, with 10 bases matching TRBD2. This CDR3 region has 15 residues. Germline CDR1 is MNHEY and CDR2 is SMNVEV (reference sequence). V trimming: 6 bases; J trimming: 0 bases; junction bases outside the gene matches: 3. The CDR3 protein is CASRLAGGSTDTQYF. The CDR3 coding sequence is TGTGCCAGCAGGTTAGCGGGGGGAAGCACAGATACGCAGTATTTT.

The sample holds one count of this clone. The CDR3 sequence is CASSLAARANSPLHF. CDR3 DNA sequence: TGCGCCAGCAGCTTGGCGGCCAGGGCAAATTCACCCCTCCACTTT. J is TRBJ1-6 and V is TRBV5-1, with D tentatively TRBD1 (5 bases). Germline V gene sequence: CDR1 SGHRS, CDR2 YFSETQ. V lost 0 bases, J lost 7 bases, and 11 bases lay in between. This CDR3 comprises 15 residues.

This rearrangement joins TRBV27 to TRBJ2-7, with a weak D call TRBD1 (6 bases). The germline V gene encodes CDR1 MNHEY and CDR2 SMNVEV (reference sequence). The CDR3 has 12 residues. With 2 bases removed from V and 6 bases from J, the gap between germline ends came to 8 bases. CDR3 sequence (DNA): TGTGCCAGCAGTTTACACAGGGTCGAGCAGTACGTC. Its translation is CASSLHRVEQYV.

This chain connects TRBV7-8 to TRBJ2-7; 8 positions agree with TRBD2. V was clipped by 5 bases and J by 0 bases; unmatched bases: 6. This CDR3 is built from 15 residues. CDR1 is SGHVS and CDR2 is FQNEAQ in the germline V gene. This CDR3 is CASSADSGASYEQYF. DNA for the CDR3: TGTGCCAGCAGCGCCGATAGCGGGGCCTCCTACGAGCAGTACTTC. Full variable domain (remainder filled in from reference TRBV7-8 and TRBJ2-7): GAGVSQSPRYKVAKRGQDVALRCDPISGHVSLFWYQQALGQGPEFLTYFQNEAQLDKSGLPSDRFFAERPEGSVSTLKIQRTQQEDSAVYLCASSADSGASYEQYFGPGTRLTVT.

In its sample, this clone was seen a few times. This chain links TRBV5-5 with TRBJ2-2, with unresolved D. The CDR3 is 13 amino acids. From germline, CDR1 is SGHKS and CDR2 YYEKEE (reference sequence). V was pared by 1 base and J by 6 bases, with 7 bases between. CDR3 nucleotide sequence: TGTGCCAGCAGCTTGTCAGGCCCCGGGGAGCTGTTTTTT. Translating gives CASSLSGPGELFF.

This clone occurred once. J is TRBJ2-1 and V is TRBV28; 8 bases align to TRBD1. Germline CDR1 and CDR2: MDHEN and SYDVKM. The CDR3 is 17 amino acids. V gave up 4 bases and J gave up 9 bases; unmatched junction bases: 17. The CDR3, as DNA: TGTGCCAGCAGTTATGTATCTCTAGGGCAGGGGGCGGTTGAGCAGTTCTTC. Encoded protein: CASSYVSLGQGAVEQFF.

V is TRBV11-3 and J is TRBJ2-3; 7 bases are shared with TRBD1. The CDR3 is made up of 15 amino acids. Germline CDR1 is SGHNT and CDR2 is YENEEA. Trimming at V came to 2 bases and at J to 4 bases, leaving 6 bases not matched to a gene. The CDR3 loop is CASSLTDRVADTQYF. The DNA of the CDR3 is TGTGCCAGCAGCTTAACTGACAGGGTGGCAGATACGCAGTATTTT.

The V call is TRBV5-1, the J call TRBJ2-7, with TRBD1 identical over 7 bases. V was pared by 4 bases and J by 2 bases, with 9 bases of the junction left unmatched. The CDR3 is 15 amino acids. In germline, CDR1 is SGHRS, CDR2 YFSETQ. In DNA form, the CDR3 reads TGCGCCAGCAGCCTTGGGACAGCCGACCCCTACGAGCAGTACGTC. Translated: CASSLGTADPYEQYV.

This clone turned up a few times. The chain joins TRBV6-6 to TRBJ1-2, with unresolved D. The CDR3 has 14 residues. Germline assignment: CDR1 MNHNY and CDR2 SVGAGI (reference sequence). The V gene lost 0 bases and the J gene lost 3 bases, with 8 bases spanning the gap. Here the CDR3 DNA reads TGTGCCAGCAGTTACTCAGGAGCGGACTATGGCTACACCTTC. It yields the protein CASSYSGADYGYTF.

The J gene is TRBJ1-1, the V gene TRBV12-3 or TRBV12-4; D is uncertain. CDR3 length: 13 residues. V dropped 5 bases and J dropped 0 bases, with 7 bases sitting between them. DNA for the CDR3: TGTGCCAGCAGTACTGCCGTGAACACTGAAGCTTTCTTT. Translated, it gives CASSTAVNTEAFF.

The V gene is TRBV5-1, the J gene TRBJ2-7, with D perhaps TRBD1 (5 bases). The CDR3 runs 16 residues. V lost 5 bases and J lost 0, with 18 bases in between. Germline V gives CDR1 SGHRS, CDR2 YFSETQ. CDR3 DNA: TGCGCCAGCAGATTAGGATGGACACCGAGCTCCTACGAGCAGTACTTC. Translated: CASRLGWTPSSYEQYF.

The V call is TRBV3-1 (or the pseudogene TRBV3-2), the J call TRBJ2-1; D is uncertain. CDR1 and CDR2 from the germline V gene are LGHDT and YNNKEL (reference sequence). The CDR3 length is 16 residues. V lost 1 base and J 10 bases, leaving 20 bases between the germline ends. CDR3 sequence: CASSQGSPALATEQFF. The CDR3 DNA follows: TGTGCCAGCAGCCAAGGTTCCCCCGCCTTGGCCACGGAGCAGTTCTTC.

The genes are TRBV7-8 and TRBJ2-5; a weak D match, TRBD2 (6 bases). The V gene's germline CDR1 is SGHVS and CDR2 FQNEAQ. V was pared by 5 bases and J by 5 bases, with 15 bases between. CDR3 length: 14 residues. The CDR3 sequence: CASSLRRLEETQYF. As DNA, the CDR3 is TGTGCCAGCAGCCTAAGAAGACTAGAGGAGACCCAGTACTTC.

The J gene is TRBJ2-2, the V gene TRBV12-3 or TRBV12-4; no reliable D call. Trimming took 6 bases from V and 2 from J, leaving 4 bases between them. This CDR3 has 12 residues. Here the CDR3 DNA reads TGTGCCAGCAGCCTAAACACCGGGGAGCTGTTTTTT. Residues: CASSLNTGELFF.

This clone occurred a few times. Relative to the germline gene, one junction end is altered; a read error may explain this. V is TRBV19 and J is TRBJ1-3; the match to TRBD1 covers 7 bases. CDR1 is LNHDA and CDR2 is SQIVND in the germline V gene (reference sequence). The CDR3 spans 12 residues. The DNA for the CDR3 is TGTGCCAGTAGCAACTCCCGACAGGGCCCGGATTTT. This codes for CASSNSRQGPDF.

The chain couples TRBV7-2 to TRBJ2-7; D is possibly TRBD1 (6 bases). Germline assignment: CDR1 SGHTA and CDR2 FQGNSA. The CDR3 has 15 amino acids. The V gene lost 1 base and the J gene lost 0 bases, with 10 bases spanning the gap. In DNA, the CDR3 is TGTGCCAGCAGCTTAGTAGGGGGTTCCTCCTACGAGCAGTACTTC. As protein: CASSLVGGSSYEQYF.

This clone was seen a handful of times. The rearrangement uses TRBV5-1 and TRBJ1-5; D gene unclear. CDR3 length equals 15 residues. CDR1 and CDR2 (germline): SGHRS, YFSETQ. Trimming removed 0 bases from V and 0 bases from J, with 7 bases in between. Written as DNA, the CDR3 is TGCGCCAGCAGCTTGGGAGGTAATAGCAATCAGCCCCAGCATTTT. Protein: CASSLGGNSNQPQHF.

This chain connects TRBV30 to TRBJ1-3, with a weak D call TRBD1 (5 bases). Trimming removed 5 bases from V and 6 bases from J, with 17 bases in between. Germline CDR1 is GTSNPN and CDR2 is SVGIG (reference sequence). The length of the CDR3 is 14 residues. CDR3 in DNA: TGTGCCTGGCGGCGGGCGGGGGAATCAAACACCATATATTTT. This sequence encodes CAWRRAGESNTIYF. The variable domain in full, with the rest retrieved from reference TRBV30 and TRBJ1-3, is SQTIHQWPATLVQPVGSPLSLECTVEGTSNPNLYWYRQAAGRGLQLLFYSVGIGQISSEVPQNLSASRPQDRQFILSSKKLLLSDSGFYLCAWRRAGESNTIYFGEGSWLTVV.

The chain recombines TRBV30 with TRBJ1-6; D ambiguous. This CDR3 region has 15 residues. Germline CDR1 is GTSNPN and CDR2 is SVGIG (reference sequence). V lost 3 bases and J lost 0, with 9 bases in between. The CDR3 sequence is CAWSAPSSYNSPLHF. In nucleotides, the CDR3 is TGTGCCTGGAGCGCTCCGAGCTCCTATAATTCACCCCTCCACTTT.

The chain links TRBV11-2 to TRBJ2-6; 10 nucleotides align to TRBD1. The CDR3 loop spans 17 amino acids. CDR1 and CDR2 from the germline V gene are SGHAT and FQNNGV. After removal of 5 bases from V and 2 bases from J, the junction contained 6 bases not matched to a gene. CDR3 region: CASSKRDRGTGANVLTF. CDR3 DNA: TGTGCCAGCAGCAAGCGGGACAGGGGAACTGGGGCCAACGTCCTGACTTTC.

This clone was found a few times. Other DNA sequences in this specimen translate into the identical CDR3. V gene TRBV5-1 combines with J gene TRBJ2-7; 9 nucleotides align to TRBD2. The length of the CDR3 is 15 residues. V dropped 0 bases and J dropped 2; count of bases not matched to a gene: 3. Per germline, CDR1 SGHRS and CDR2 YFSETQ. The CDR3 region is CASSLDAGGPYEQYF. The CDR3 bases are TGCGCCAGCAGCTTGGACGCGGGGGGGCCCTACGAGCAGTACTTC. The full variable domain, in which reference TRBV5-1 and TRBJ2-7 provide the parts outside the CDR3, is KAGVTQTPRYLIKTRGQQVTLSCSPISGHRSVSWYQQTPGQGLQFLFEYFSETQRNKGNFPGRFSGRQFSNSRSEMNVSTLELGDSALYLCASSLDAGGPYEQYFGPGTRLTVT.